The source of this T cell receptor beta chain is a study of spatial heterogeneity in lung cancer (dated 2019 in TCRdb). The study in broad terms: Beta-chain transcripts were consistently detected in greater numbers than alpha-chain transcripts, which likely reflects a higher abundance of beta-chain transcripts. In the raw uncorrected reads, each unique combination of TCR and UMI appeared more than ten times on average. The study quantitatively compared TCR alpha and beta repertoires across multiple tumor regions, matched nontumor lung and blood in non-small cell lung cancer. The study linked features of the TCR repertoire to counts of nonsynonymous mutations, which were determined by whole-exome sequencing of tumor tissue. Both alpha and beta chains were TCR-sequenced in samples taken at surgery, namely 220 tumor regions, 62 to 70 matched nontumor lung samples and around 53 PBMC samples. Findings and caveats that apply to the study as a whole: Confirming at a functional level the hypothesis that regional TCRs recognize regional mutations was considered to require additional single-cell paired TCR alpha and beta sequencing. Ubiquitous expanded tumor TCRs showed up in blood more often at tumor resection than at routine follow-up.

Notes on this clonotype: What this receptor recognizes is not known. The input lacks base qualities; no much larger clone sits a single base away.

From a lookup of the germline V gene (reference sequence), CDR1 and CDR2 are LNHDA and SQIVND. From V the trimming removes 9 bases and from J it removes 4 bases, while the gene matches leave 8 bases of the junction unaccounted for. Measured from the cysteine to the phenylalanine, the CDR3 is 14 residues long. The entry retains the CDR3 DNA only, 42 bases that are in frame from base 1. Library method: 5' RACE. The instrument given in TCRdb is NextSeq 500. To allow correction of PCR and sequencing errors, the TCR library protocol tagged every TCR cDNA molecule with a unique molecular identifier. In the paper's pipeline: TCR identification, UMI-based error correction and CDR3 extraction were all carried out with Decombinator tools. Expanded TCRs were defined as those above a frequency of 2 per 1,000, corresponding to the top 1% of the tumor frequency distribution. Each repertoire was subsampled 100 times to 5,000 TCRs, after which Renyi diversity was computed with the R vegan package. CDR3 similarity networks were built from amino acid triplet string-kernel similarity, connecting CDR3s with pairwise similarity above 0.82. TCRdb reworked the public reads: Q25 trimming with fastp, MiXCR clone assembly, productive beta chains retained. Records with the same CDR3 protein are collapsed into one entry carrying the most frequent genes and DNA. Clone size and V and J calls follow TCRdb, not the original study. In this sample the table shows about 85,000 distinct CDR3 sequences, approximately 20% of which occur a single time. About 6.8% of the sample goes to the ten largest clones.

Per the publication, the time point label means: sample taken at primary tumor resection. Whole RNA extracted from tumor and nontumor lung tissue, or from cryopreserved PBMC samples, was used for TCR sequencing without cell sorting. Donors were 72 patients with early-stage, untreated non-small cell lung cancer from the lung TRACERx cohort. Only patients for whom sufficient RNA was available from at least two tumor regions were selected for TCR sequencing. This clonotype was sampled from a male donor with early-stage non-small cell lung cancer. Rearrangement joined TRBV19 to TRBJ2-3; TRBD2 agrees with 9 junctional bases. The source material was PBMCs, sampled at surgery. The DNA sequence follows: TGTGCCAGAACCCCTAGCGGGGTTGCAGATACGCAGTATTTT. This codes for CARTPSGVADTQYF. Full variable domain (CDR3 extended with the reference TRBV19 and TRBJ2-3 proteins): DGGITQSPKYLFRKEGQNVTLSCEQNLNHDAMYWYRQDPGQGLRLIYYSQIVNDFQKGDIAEGYSVSREKKESFPLTVTSAQKNPTAFYLCARTPSGVADTQYFGPGTRLTVL.